The source of this T cell receptor (beta chain) is a study of control samples from healthy donors and cancer patients (dated by TCRdb to 2018 to 2021). A word on this clone: The antigen it binds to is not known. Base qualities are not at hand, and no much larger clone is one base apart.

Library method: the immunoSEQ multiplex PCR assay. This is the immuneACCESS table as TCRdb keeps it, with only in-frame sequences that have V and J called. A part of the clones is gone; compared with another copy, unresolved V genes explain less than half, and the rest is unexplained. For this sample there are about 86,000 clones; just over 90% appear just once. The ten largest clones capture approximately 1.5% of the sample. The CDR3, from cysteine to phenylalanine, totals 15 residues. The entry retains the CDR3 DNA only, 45 bases that are in frame from base 1. CDR1 and CDR2 are read off the germline V gene (reference sequence) as MNHNY and SVGAGI. Trimming takes 6 bases from V and 4 bases from J, and the germline ends sit 18 bases apart.

The chain is assembled from TRBV6-6 and TRBJ1-2, with the D gene uncertain. This TCR was sampled from a woman aged 25 to 39 in good health. Sequencing was performed on blood. The DNA sequence follows: TGTGCCAGCAGACTACCCCAGGACCAAGGCTATGGCTACACCTTC. It is translated as CASRLPQDQGYGYTF.